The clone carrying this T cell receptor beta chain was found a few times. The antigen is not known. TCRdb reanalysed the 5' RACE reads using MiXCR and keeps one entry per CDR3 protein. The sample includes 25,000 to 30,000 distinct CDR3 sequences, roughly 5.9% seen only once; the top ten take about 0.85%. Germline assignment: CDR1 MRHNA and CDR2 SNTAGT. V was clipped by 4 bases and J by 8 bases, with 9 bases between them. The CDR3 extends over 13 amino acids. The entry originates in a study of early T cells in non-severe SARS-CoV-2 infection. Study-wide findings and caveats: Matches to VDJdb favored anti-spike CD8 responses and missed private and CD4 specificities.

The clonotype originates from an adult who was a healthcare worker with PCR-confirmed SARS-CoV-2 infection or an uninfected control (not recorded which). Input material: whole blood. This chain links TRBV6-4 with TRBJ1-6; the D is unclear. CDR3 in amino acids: CASSANRDSPLHF. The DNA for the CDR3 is TGTGCCAGCAGTGCGAATAGAGATTCACCCCTCCACTTT.